These 18 T cell receptor beta chains came from one sample sequenced in a study of T cells in women clearing cervical HPV infection. The method was immunoSEQ multiplex PCR; TCRdb's version includes in-frame clones alone and lacks a portion of them. The sample's table shows about 16,000 clones. Sequences were obtained from blood buffy coat. Receptor source: a woman aged 18 to 75 with a cervical HPV16 infection that either progressed to CIN3+ or cleared (not recorded which).

About this clone itself: With the read ending 3 residues before the CDR3 end, the germline J gene is used to fill in that end. The chain joins TRBV28 to TRBJ2-1; the D gene is possibly TRBD1 (6 bases). Germline loops: CDR1 MDHEN, CDR2 SYDVKM. This CDR3 is built from 12 residues. V was trimmed by 10 bases and J by 2 bases, leaving 9 bases between them. The CDR3 loop is CATQGPYNEQFF. Partial CDR3 DNA: TGTGCCACCCAGGGGCCCTACAATGAG.

About this clone itself: From the germline J gene comes the end of the CDR3, since the read stops 3 residues before it. V is TRBV5-4 and J is TRBJ2-3; 8 bases fit TRBD2. Per the germline V gene, CDR1 is SGHNT and CDR2 is YYREEE (reference sequence). The CDR3 covers 16 residues. The J segment lost 2 bases and the V segment lost 7 bases, leaving 12 bases of the junction unmatched. This CDR3 reads CASPASSGRDTDTQYF. Partial CDR3 DNA: TGTGCCAGCCCTGCCTCCAGCGGGAGAGACACAGATACG.

A word on this clone: The read halts 3 residues ahead of the CDR3 end, with the missing end drawn from the germline J gene. V gene TRBV4-1 combines with J gene TRBJ1-5; 8 bases are shared with TRBD1. CDR1 is MGHRA, CDR2 YSYEKL, per germline. CDR3 length: 15 residues. J lost 6 bases, V lost 1 base, and 5 bases had no gene match. CDR3 DNA, as far as it was read: TGCGCCAGCAGCCAAGCAGGGGGCGGTGGTCAGCCC. Translation gives CASSQAGGGGQP. The full CDR3 reads CASSQAGGGGQPQHF.

About this clone: The read gets to within 3 residues of the CDR3 end, and the germline J gene fills in the rest. The chain uses TRBV2 and TRBJ1-5; TRBD1 agrees at 9 bases. The CDR3 totals 15 residues. The germline CDR1 and CDR2 sequences are SNHLY and FYNNEI. Losses at the gene ends were 5 bases for V and 3 bases for J; bases not matched to a gene: 5. The CDR3 is CASSPDRGSNQPQHF. CDR3 DNA, as far as it was read: TGTGCCAGCAGTCCGGACAGGGGCTCCAATCAGCCC.

Notes on this clone: The CDR3 end is not reached by the read, which stops 3 residues before it; the germline J gene fills it in. The rearrangement links TRBV7-2 to TRBJ2-3, with TRBD1 matching over 9 bases. Trimming removed 4 bases from V and 8 bases from J; junction bases left unmatched: 10. This CDR3 comprises 15 residues. CDR1 and CDR2 (germline): SGHTA, FQGNSA. The sequenced part of the CDR3 DNA is TGTGCCAGCAGCTCGACCGTAATGGACAGGGGTACG. Amino acid sequence: CASSSTVMDRGT. The whole CDR3 is CASSSTVMDRGTQYF.

CDR3 sequence reads: CSARVHVGNQPQHF. Incomplete CDR3 DNA: TGCAGTGCTAGAGTCCATGTAGGCAATCAGCCC. The genes are TRBV20-1 and TRBJ1-5; D gene uncertain. The read is 3 residues too short to cover the CDR3 end, so that end is filled in from the germline J gene. The V and J ends lost 1 base and 2 bases respectively, with 9 bases between them. Germline CDR1 is DFQATT and CDR2 is SNEGSKA (reference sequence). This CDR3 spans 14 amino acids.

In the case of this clone: Coverage ceases 3 residues before the CDR3 finishes, and the germline J gene fills in the end. The chain combines TRBV27 with TRBJ2-1; 9 bases match TRBD1. V lost 7 bases to trimming and J lost 2 bases; unmatched junction nucleotides: 15. The CDR3 has 18 residues. The germline gives CDR1 MNHEY, CDR2 SMNVEV (reference sequence). CDR3 residues: CASTKYGGDRVAYNEQFF. The covered CDR3 bases are TGTGCCAGCACCAAATACGGCGGGGACAGGGTGGCCTACAATGAG.

Concerning this clone itself: The CDR3 goes on 3 residues after the read ends, and that part is filled in from the germline J gene. The chain couples TRBV18 to TRBJ1-1, with a possible D match to TRBD1 (5 bases). This CDR3 has 14 amino acids. Germline assignment: CDR1 KGHSH and CDR2 LQKENI. Trimming stripped 2 bases from V and 6 bases from J, with 13 bases between. Here the CDR3 reads CASSPSQGGAEAFF. The sequenced CDR3 bases are TGTGCCAGCTCACCATCCCAGGGAGGTGCTGAA.

About this clone: The sequenced fragment ends 3 residues before the CDR3 boundary, so the rest is inferred from the germline J gene. The rearrangement uses TRBV6-2 or TRBV6-3 and TRBJ2-3; maybe TRBD1 (6 bases). CDR3 length equals 15 residues. CDR1 is MNHEY, CDR2 SVGEGT, per germline. The DNA read from the CDR3 is TGTGCCAGCATAGGGGGAGCCAGTAGCAATCAGCCG. Protein: CASIGGASSNQP. The entire CDR3 sequence reads CASIGGASSNQPQYF.

Details on this clone: The CDR3 extends 3 residues past the end of the read, so its final part is completed from the germline J gene. The V call is TRBV7-2, the J call TRBJ2-7; D gene unclear. Trimming stripped 2 bases from V and 6 bases from J, with 8 bases between. The CDR3 runs to 12 residues. CDR1 and CDR2 from the germline V gene are SGHTA and FQGNSA. The sequenced part of the CDR3 DNA is TGTGCCAGCAGCTTACAGTTAATCGAG. Protein product: CASSLQLIE. The whole CDR3 reads CASSLQLIEQYF.

Concerning this clone itself: The read gets to within 3 residues of the CDR3 end, and the germline J gene fills in the rest. The J gene is TRBJ2-3, the V gene TRBV20-1; possibly TRBD2 for D (6 bases). Germline V gene lookup returns CDR1 DFQATT and CDR2 SNEGSKA (reference sequence). The CDR3 totals 12 residues. The CDR3 is CSASGGNQPQYF. The part of the CDR3 DNA that was read is TGCAGTGCTAGTGGGGGGAATCAGCCG.

For this clone: The sequenced fragment ends 3 residues before the CDR3 boundary, so the rest is inferred from the germline J gene. The genes are TRBV2 and TRBJ1-2; TRBD1 aligns across 7 bases. Per the germline V gene, CDR1 is SNHLY and CDR2 is FYNNEI. V was clipped by 6 bases and J by 2 bases; unmatched bases: 3. The CDR3 loop spans 13 amino acids. The CDR3 here is CASREDRNYGYTF. CDR3 DNA (partial): TGTGCCAGCAGGGAGGACAGGAACTATGGC.

For this clone: The read halts 3 residues ahead of the CDR3 end, with the missing end drawn from the germline J gene. This chain joins TRBV7-2 and TRBJ2-7; no clear D gene. Germline V gene sequence: CDR1 SGHTA, CDR2 FQGNSA. The germline V and J ends were trimmed by 7 bases and 6 bases, with 16 bases remaining between them. The CDR3 sequence is 13 residues long. The chain's CDR3 is CASTPESLIEQYF. The sequenced CDR3 bases are TGTGCCAGCACCCCCGAGTCCCTAATCGAG.

As concerns this clone: From the germline J gene comes the end of the CDR3, since the read stops 3 residues before it. This chain connects TRBV2 to TRBJ1-2; D possibly corresponds to TRBD1 (5 bases). V gave up 7 bases and J gave up 5 bases, with 17 bases separating them. Germline V gene sequence: CDR1 SNHLY, CDR2 FYNNEI. This CDR3 is built from 14 residues. The CDR3 reads CASNKPTETYGYTF. The sequenced CDR3 bases are TGTGCCAGCAATAAACCGACAGAAACTTATGGC.

Points on this clone: The read comes to an end 3 residues before the CDR3 does, leaving the germline J gene to fill in the end. This rearrangement joins TRBV20-1 to TRBJ1-2; D is possibly TRBD1 (6 bases). In germline, CDR1 is DFQATT, CDR2 SNEGSKA (reference sequence). V lost 6 bases and J lost 5, with 16 bases in between. The CDR3 is 13 amino acids. This CDR3 is CSAPTGFEYGYTF. Incomplete CDR3 DNA: TGCAGTGCCCCGACAGGTTTCGAATATGGC.

Remarks on this clone: From the germline J gene comes the end of the CDR3, since the read stops 3 residues before it. The rearrangement links TRBV10-3 to TRBJ2-2; 7 bases align to TRBD1. V lost 8 bases and J lost 2; bases outside the gene matches: 2. This CDR3 contains 13 residues. Per germline, CDR1 ENHRY and CDR2 SYGVKD. CDR3 sequence reads: CAIGTANTGELFF. The covered CDR3 bases are TGTGCCATCGGGACAGCCAACACCGGGGAG.

On this clone itself: The read ends 3 residues before the CDR3 terminus; that terminus is restored from the germline J gene. The J gene is TRBJ2-2, the V gene TRBV11-2; 10 nucleotides line up with TRBD1. Germline CDR1 SGHAT, CDR2 FQNNGV. The CDR3 has 15 amino acids. The J segment lost 2 bases and the V segment lost 6 bases, leaving 3 bases of the junction unmatched. The CDR3 sequence: CASRPTGGNTGELFF. The DNA read from the CDR3 is TGTGCCAGCAGACCGACAGGGGGCAACACCGGGGAG.

Concerning this clone: The CDR3 end falls 3 residues outside the read, so it is completed with the germline J gene. The V call is TRBV2, the J call TRBJ2-3, with D possibly matching TRBD1 (5 bases). Germline V lookup: CDR1 SNHLY, CDR2 FYNNEI. The CDR3 sequence is 11 residues long. The covered CDR3 bases are TGTGCCACAGGGTACCAAGAGACG. It codes for CATGYQET. The full CDR3 reads CATGYQETQYF.